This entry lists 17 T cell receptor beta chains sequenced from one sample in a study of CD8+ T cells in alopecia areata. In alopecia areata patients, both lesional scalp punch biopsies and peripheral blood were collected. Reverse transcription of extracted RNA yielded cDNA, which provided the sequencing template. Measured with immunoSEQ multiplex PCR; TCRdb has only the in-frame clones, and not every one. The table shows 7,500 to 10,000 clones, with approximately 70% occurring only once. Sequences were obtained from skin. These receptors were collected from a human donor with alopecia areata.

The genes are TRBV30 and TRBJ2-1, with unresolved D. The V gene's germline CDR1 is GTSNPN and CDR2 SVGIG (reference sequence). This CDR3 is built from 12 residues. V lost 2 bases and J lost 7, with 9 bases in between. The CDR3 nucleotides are TGTGCCTGGAGTTTTGTCGTAAATGAGCAGTTCTTC. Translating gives CAWSFVVNEQFF. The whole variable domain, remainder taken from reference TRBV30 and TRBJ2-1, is SQTIHQWPATLVQPVGSPLSLECTVEGTSNPNLYWYRQAAGRGLQLLFYSVGIGQISSEVPQNLSASRPQDRQFILSSKKLLLSDSGFYLCAWSFVVNEQFFGPGTRLTVL.

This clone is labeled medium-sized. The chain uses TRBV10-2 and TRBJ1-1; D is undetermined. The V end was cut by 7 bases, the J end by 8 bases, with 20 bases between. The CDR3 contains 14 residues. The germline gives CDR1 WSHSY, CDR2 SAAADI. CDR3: CASINGFAPMEAFF. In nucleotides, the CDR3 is TGCGCCAGCATCAACGGTTTTGCCCCAATGGAAGCTTTCTTT.

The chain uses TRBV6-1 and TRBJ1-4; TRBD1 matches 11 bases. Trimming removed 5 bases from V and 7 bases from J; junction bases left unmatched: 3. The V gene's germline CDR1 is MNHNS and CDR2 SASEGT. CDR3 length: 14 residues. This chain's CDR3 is CASSQDRGPEKLFF. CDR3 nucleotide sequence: TGTGCCAGCAGTCAGGACAGGGGGCCTGAAAAACTGTTTTTT.

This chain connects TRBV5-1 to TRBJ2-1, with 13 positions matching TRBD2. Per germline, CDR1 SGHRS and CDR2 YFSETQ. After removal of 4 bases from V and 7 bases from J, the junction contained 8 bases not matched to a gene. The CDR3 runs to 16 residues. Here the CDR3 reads CASSAGRLAGGNEQFF. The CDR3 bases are TGCGCCAGCAGCGCGGGGCGACTAGCGGGAGGAAATGAGCAGTTCTTC.

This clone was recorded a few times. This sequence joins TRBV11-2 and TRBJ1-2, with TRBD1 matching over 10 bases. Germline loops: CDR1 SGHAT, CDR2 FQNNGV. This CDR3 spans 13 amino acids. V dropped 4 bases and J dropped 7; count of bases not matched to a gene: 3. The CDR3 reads CASSSRTGGGYTF. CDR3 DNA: TGTGCCAGCAGCTCCAGGACAGGGGGTGGCTACACCTTC.

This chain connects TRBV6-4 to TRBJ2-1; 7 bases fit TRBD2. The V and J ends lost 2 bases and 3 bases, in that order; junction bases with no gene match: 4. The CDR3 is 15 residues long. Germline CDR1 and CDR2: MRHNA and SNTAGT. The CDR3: CASSDGGLDYNEQFF. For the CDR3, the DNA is TGTGCCAGCAGTGACGGAGGACTAGACTACAATGAGCAGTTCTTC.

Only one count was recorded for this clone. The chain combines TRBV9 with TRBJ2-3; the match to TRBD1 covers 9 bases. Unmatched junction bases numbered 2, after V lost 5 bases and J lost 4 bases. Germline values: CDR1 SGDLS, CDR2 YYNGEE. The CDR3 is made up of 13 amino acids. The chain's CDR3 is CASSGDRADTQYF. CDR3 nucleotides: TGTGCCAGCAGTGGGGACAGGGCAGATACGCAGTATTTT.

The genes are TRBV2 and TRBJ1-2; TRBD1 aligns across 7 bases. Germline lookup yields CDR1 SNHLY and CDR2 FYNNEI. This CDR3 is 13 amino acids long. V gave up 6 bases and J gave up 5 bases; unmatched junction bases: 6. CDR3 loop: CASSQQGGYGYTF. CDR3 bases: TGTGCCAGCAGCCAGCAGGGGGGGTATGGCTACACCTTC.

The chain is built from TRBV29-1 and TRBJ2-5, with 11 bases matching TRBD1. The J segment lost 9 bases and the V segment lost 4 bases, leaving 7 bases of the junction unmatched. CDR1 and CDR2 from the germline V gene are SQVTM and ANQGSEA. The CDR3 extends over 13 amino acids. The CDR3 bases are TGCAGCGTTGCGGCCGGGACAGGGGGGGCCCAGTACTTC. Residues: CSVAAGTGGAQYF.

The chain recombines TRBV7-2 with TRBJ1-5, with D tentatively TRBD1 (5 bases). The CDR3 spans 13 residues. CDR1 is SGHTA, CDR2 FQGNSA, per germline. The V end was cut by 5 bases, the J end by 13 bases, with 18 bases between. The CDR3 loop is CASSLVAGPWQHF. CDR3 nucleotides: TGTGCCAGCAGCCTAGTTGCGGGACCATGGCAGCATTTT.

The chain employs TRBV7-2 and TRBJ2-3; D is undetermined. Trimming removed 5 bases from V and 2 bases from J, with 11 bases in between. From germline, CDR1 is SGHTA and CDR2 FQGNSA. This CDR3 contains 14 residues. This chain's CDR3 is CASSPDRSTDTQYF. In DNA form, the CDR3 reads TGTGCCAGCAGCCCCGACCGGTCCACAGATACGCAGTATTTT. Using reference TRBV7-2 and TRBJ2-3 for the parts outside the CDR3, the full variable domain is GAGVSQSPSNKVTEKGKDVELRCDPISGHTALYWYRQSLGQGLEFLIYFQGNSAPDKSGLPSDRFSAERTGGSVSTLTIQRTQQEDSAVYLCASSPDRSTDTQYFGPGTRLTVL.

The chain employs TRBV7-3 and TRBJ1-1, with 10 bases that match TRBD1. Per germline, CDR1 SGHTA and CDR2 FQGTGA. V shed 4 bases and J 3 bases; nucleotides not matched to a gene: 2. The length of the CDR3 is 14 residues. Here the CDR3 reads CASSSGQGHTEAFF. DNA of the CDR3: TGTGCCAGCAGCTCGGGACAGGGGCACACTGAAGCTTTCTTT.

The CDR3 DNA reads TGTGCCAGCAGCCCGGACAGCGGAGGGTATGGCTACACCTTC. It specifies CASSPDSGGYGYTF. The chain couples TRBV5-5 to TRBJ1-2; the D gene is possibly TRBD1 (6 bases). V was cut by 4 bases and J by 5 bases, with 15 bases left in between. The CDR3 covers 14 residues. Per germline, CDR1 SGHKS and CDR2 YYEKEE (reference sequence).

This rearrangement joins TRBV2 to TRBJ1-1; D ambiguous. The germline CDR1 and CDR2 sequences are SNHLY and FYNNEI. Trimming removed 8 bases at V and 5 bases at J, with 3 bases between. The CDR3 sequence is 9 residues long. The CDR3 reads CASGTEAFF. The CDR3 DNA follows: TGTGCCAGCGGGACTGAAGCTTTCTTT.

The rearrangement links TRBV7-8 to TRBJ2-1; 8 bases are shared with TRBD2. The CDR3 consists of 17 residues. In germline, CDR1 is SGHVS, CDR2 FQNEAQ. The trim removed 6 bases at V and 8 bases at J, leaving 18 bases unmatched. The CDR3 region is CASSYTYPGLESHEQFF. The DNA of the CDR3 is TGTGCCAGCAGTTACACGTATCCGGGACTAGAGTCCCATGAGCAGTTCTTC.

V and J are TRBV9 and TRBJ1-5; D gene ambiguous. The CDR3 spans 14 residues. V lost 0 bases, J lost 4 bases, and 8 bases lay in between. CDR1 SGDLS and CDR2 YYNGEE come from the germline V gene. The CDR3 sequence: CASSVGGKNQPQHF. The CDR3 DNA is TGTGCCAGCAGCGTAGGAGGGAAGAATCAGCCCCAGCATTTT.

CDR3 in DNA: TGTGCCAGCAGCTTTGGACTAGCGGGGGGAAGTTACAATGAGCAGTTCTTC. This sequence encodes CASSFGLAGGSYNEQFF. The V and J genes are TRBV5-4 and TRBJ2-1; 14 bases are shared with TRBD2. The CDR3 loop spans 17 amino acids. The trim removed 2 bases at V and 4 bases at J, leaving 5 bases unmatched. CDR1 SGHNT and CDR2 YYREEE come from the germline V gene (reference sequence). Full variable domain (outside the CDR3, taken from reference TRBV5-4 and TRBJ2-1): ETGVTQSPTHLIKTRGQQVTLRCSSQSGHNTVSWYQQALGQGPQFIFQYYREEENGRGNFPPRFSGLQFPNYSSELNVNALELDDSALYLCASSFGLAGGSYNEQFFGPGTRLTVL.